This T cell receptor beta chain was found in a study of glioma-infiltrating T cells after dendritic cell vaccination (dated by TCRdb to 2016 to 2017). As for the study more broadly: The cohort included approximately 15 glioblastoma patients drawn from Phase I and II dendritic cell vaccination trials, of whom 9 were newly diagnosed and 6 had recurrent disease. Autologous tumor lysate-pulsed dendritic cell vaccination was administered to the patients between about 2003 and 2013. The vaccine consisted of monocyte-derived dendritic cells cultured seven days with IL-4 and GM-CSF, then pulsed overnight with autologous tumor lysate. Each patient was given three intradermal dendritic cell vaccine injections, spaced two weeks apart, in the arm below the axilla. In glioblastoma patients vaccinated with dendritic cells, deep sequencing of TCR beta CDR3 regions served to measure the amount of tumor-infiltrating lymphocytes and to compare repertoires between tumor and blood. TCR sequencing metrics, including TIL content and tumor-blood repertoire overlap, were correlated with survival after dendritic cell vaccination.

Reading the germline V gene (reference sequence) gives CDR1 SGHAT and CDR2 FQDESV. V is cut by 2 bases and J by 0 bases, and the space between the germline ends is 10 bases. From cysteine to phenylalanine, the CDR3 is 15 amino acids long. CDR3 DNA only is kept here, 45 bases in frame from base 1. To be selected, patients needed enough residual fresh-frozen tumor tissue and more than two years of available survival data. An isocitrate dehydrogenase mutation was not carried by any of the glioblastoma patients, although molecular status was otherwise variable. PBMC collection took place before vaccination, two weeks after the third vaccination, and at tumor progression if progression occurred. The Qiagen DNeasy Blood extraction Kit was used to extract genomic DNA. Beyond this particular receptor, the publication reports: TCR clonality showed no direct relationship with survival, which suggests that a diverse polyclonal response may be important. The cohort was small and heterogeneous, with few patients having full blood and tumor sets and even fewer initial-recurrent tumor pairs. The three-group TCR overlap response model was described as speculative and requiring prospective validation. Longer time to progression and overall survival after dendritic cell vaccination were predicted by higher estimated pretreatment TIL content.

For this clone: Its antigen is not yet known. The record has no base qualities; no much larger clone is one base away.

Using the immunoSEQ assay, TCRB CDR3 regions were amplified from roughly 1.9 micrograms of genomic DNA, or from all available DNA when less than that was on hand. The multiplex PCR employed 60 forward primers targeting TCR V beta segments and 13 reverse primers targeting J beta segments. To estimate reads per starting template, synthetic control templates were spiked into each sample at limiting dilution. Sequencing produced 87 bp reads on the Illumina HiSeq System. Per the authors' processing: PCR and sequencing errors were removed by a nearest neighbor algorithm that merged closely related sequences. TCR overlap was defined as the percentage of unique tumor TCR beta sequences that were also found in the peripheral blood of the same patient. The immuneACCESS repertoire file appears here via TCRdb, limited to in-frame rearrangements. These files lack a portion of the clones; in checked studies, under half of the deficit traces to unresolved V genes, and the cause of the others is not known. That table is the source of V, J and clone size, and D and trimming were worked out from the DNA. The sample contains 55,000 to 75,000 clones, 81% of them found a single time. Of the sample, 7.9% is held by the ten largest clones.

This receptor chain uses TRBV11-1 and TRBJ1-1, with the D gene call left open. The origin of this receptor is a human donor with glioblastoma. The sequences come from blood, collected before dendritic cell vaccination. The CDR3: CASSLSAVLNTEAFF. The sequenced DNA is TGTGCCAGCAGCTTAAGTGCAGTCCTGAACACTGAAGCTTTCTTT. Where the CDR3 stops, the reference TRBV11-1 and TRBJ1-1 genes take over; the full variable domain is EAEVAQSPRYKITEKSQAVAFWCDPISGHATLYWYRQILGQGPELLVQFQDESVVDDSQLPKDRFSAERLKGVDSTLKIQPAELGDSAMYLCASSLSAVLNTEAFFGQGTRLTVV.